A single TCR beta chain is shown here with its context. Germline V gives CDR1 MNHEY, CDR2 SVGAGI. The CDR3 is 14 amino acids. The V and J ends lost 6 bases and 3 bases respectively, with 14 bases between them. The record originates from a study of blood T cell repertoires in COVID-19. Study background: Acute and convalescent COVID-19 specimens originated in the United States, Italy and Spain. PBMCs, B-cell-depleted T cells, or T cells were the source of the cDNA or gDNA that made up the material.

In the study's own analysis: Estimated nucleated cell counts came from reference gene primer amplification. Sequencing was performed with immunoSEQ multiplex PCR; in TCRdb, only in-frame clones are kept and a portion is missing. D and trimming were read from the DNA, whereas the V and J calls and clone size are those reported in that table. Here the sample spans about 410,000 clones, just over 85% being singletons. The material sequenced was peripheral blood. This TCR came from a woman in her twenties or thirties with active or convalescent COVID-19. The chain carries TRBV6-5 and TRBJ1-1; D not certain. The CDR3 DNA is TGTGCCAGCAGGATGACGGGGTTTGACACTGAAGCTTTCTTT. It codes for CASRMTGFDTEAFF.